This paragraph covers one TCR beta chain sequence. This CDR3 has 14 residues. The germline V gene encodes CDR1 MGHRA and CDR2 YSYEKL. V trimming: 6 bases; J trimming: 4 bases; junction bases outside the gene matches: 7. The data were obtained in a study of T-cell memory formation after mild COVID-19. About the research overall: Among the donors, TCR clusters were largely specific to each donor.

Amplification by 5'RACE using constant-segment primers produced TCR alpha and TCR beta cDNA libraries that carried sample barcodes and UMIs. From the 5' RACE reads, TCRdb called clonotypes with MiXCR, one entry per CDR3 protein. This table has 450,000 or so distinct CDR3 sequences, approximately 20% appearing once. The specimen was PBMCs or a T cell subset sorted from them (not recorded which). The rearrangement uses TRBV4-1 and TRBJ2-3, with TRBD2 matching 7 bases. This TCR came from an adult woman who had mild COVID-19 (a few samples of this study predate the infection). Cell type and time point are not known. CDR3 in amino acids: CASRRAGSPDTQYF. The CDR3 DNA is TGCGCCAGCAGGAGAGCGGGAAGCCCAGATACGCAGTATTTT.